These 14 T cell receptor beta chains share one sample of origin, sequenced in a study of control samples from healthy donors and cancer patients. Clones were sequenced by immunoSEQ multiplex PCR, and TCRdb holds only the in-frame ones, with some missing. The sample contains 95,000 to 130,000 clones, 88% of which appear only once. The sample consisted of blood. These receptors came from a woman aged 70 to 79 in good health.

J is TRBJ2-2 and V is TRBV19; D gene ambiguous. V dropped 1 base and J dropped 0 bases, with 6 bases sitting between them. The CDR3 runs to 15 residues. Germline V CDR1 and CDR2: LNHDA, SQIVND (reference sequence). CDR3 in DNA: TGTGCCAGTAGTATAGTGACAACGAACACCGGGGAGCTGTTTTTT. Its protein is CASSIVTTNTGELFF.

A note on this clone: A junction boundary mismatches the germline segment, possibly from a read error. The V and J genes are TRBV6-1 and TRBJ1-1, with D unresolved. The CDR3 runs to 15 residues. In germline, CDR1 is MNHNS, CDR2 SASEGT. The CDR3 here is CAGSEAASHNTEAFF. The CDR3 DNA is TGTGCCGGCAGTGAAGCGGCGAGTCATAACACTGAAGCTTTCTTT.

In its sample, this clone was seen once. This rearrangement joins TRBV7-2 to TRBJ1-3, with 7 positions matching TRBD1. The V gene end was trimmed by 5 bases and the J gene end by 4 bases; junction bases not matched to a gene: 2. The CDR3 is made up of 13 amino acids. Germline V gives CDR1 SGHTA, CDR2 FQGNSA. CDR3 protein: CASSRDRGNTIYF. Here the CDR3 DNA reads TGTGCCAGCAGCCGGGACAGAGGAAACACCATATATTTT.

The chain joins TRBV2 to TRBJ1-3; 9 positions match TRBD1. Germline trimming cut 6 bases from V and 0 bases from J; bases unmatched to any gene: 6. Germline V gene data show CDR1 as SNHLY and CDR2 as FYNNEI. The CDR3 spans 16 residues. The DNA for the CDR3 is TGTGCCAGCAGGGGGGGGGACAGGGCCTCTGGAAACACCATATATTTT. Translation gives CASRGGDRASGNTIYF.

The CDR3 bases are TGTGCCAGCTCACCACCGGTCGCAGCCAGCTATGGCTACACCTTC. Protein sequence: CASSPPVAASYGYTF. The chain carries TRBV18 and TRBJ1-2; D ambiguous. The germline V gene encodes CDR1 KGHSH and CDR2 LQKENI. This CDR3 has 15 residues. Deletions cut 0 bases from V and 4 bases from J, with 12 bases between.

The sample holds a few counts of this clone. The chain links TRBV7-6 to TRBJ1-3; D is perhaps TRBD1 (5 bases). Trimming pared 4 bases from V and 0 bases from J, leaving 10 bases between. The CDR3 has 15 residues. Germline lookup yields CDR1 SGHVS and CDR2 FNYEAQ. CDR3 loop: CASSSRDDSGNTIYF. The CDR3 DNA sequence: TGTGCCAGCAGCTCGAGGGACGACTCTGGAAACACCATATATTTT.

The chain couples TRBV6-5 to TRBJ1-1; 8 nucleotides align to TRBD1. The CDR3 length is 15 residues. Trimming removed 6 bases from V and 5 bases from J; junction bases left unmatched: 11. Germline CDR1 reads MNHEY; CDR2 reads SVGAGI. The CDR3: CASRDAGGGHTEAFF. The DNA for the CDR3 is TGTGCCAGCAGGGATGCAGGGGGCGGGCATACTGAAGCTTTCTTT.

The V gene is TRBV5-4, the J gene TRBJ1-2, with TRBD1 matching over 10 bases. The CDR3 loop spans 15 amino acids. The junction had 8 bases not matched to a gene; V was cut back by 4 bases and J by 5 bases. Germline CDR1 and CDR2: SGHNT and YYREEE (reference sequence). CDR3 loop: CASSASGTGAYGYTF. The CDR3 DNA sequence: TGTGCCAGCAGCGCGTCCGGGACAGGGGCTTATGGCTACACCTTC.

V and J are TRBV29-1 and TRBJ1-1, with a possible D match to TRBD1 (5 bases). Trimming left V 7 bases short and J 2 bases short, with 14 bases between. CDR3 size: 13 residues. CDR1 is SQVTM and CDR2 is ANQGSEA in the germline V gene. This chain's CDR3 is CSGGEGTNTEAFF. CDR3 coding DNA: TGCAGCGGTGGAGAGGGGACTAACACTGAAGCTTTCTTT.

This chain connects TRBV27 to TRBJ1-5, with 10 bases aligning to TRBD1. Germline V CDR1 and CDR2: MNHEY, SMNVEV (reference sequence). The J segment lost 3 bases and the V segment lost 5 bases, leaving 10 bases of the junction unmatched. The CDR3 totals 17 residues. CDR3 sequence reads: CASSPDRGRTDNQPQHF. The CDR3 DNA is TGTGCCAGCAGTCCCGACAGGGGGCGAACCGACAATCAGCCCCAGCATTTT.

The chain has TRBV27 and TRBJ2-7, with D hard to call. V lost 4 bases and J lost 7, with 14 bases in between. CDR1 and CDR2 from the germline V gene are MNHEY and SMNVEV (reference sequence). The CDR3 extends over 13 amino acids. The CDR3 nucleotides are TGTGCCAGCAGTTCGAAACCGCCGTGGGAGCAGTACTTC. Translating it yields CASSSKPPWEQYF.

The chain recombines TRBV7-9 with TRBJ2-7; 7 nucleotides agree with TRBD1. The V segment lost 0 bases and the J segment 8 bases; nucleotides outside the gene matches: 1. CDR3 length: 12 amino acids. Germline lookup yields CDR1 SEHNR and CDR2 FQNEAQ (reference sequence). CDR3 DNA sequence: TGTGCCAGCAGCTTAGCGACAGGGCAGCAGTACTTC. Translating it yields CASSLATGQQYF.

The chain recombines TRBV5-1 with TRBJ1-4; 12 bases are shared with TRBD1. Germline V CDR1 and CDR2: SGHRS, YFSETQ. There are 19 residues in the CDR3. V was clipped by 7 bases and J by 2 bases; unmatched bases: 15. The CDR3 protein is CASSLGTGQGAATNEKLFF. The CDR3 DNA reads TGCGCCAGCTCCCTGGGGACGGGACAGGGGGCCGCGACTAATGAAAAACTGTTTTTT.

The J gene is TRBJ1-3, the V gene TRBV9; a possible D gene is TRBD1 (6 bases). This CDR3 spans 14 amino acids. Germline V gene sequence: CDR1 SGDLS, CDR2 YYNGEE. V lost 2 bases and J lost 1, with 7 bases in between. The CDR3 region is CASSVDSSGNTIYF. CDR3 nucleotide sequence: TGTGCCAGCAGCGTGGACAGTTCTGGAAACACCATATATTTT.